Sequencing of this TCR beta chain was carried out in a study of post-analysis software for immune sequencing data. Study-level findings and limits: The five TRBV segments detected at higher frequency in patients than in controls included TRBV5-6, TRBV5-1 and TRBV20-1. Strong co-clustering by F measure was seen for same-batch samples. Multiple sclerosis patients showed significantly lower normalized Chao1 diversity than controls did.

This clonotype was seen a single time. Its antigen is not known. TCR beta libraries were prepared from cDNA with unique molecular identifiers. TCRdb called the PCR reads again in MiXCR, with one record for every CDR3 protein. There are approximately 690,000 distinct CDR3 sequences in the sample; approximately 60% occur only once, and around 11% lies in the top ten. Germline V gene sequence: CDR1 SGHKS, CDR2 YYEKEE (reference sequence). With 2 bases clipped from V and 0 bases from J, the junction kept 7 bases outside the gene matches. This CDR3 contains 18 residues. The chain combines TRBV5-5 with TRBJ2-5; 13 bases line up with TRBD2. Sequenced material: blood. The source of this sequence is a girl aged 2 to 9 with multiple sclerosis. The CDR3 is CASSLDGTSGMYQETQYF. The CDR3 nucleotides are TGTGCCAGCAGCTTAGATGGGACTAGCGGGATGTACCAAGAGACCCAGTACTTC.